The 27 T cell receptor beta chains below all came from one sample that was sequenced in a study of cytomegalovirus exposure and HLA in healthy donors. The PCR had 60 Vbeta and 13 Jbeta primers. Libraries were prepared by immunoSEQ multiplex PCR; TCRdb keeps only in-frame clonotypes and omits some of them. The table includes about 92,000 clones, about 85% detected once. The sequenced material came from PBMCs. Every receptor here comes from a girl aged 2-10 years in good health and CMV-seropositive.

The chain links TRBV25-1 to TRBJ1-1; tentatively, D is TRBD1 (6 bases). Trimming pared 4 bases from V and 7 bases from J, leaving 13 bases between. There are 13 residues in the CDR3. Germline CDR1 is MGHDK and CDR2 is SYGVNS. CDR3 sequence: CASSALQGFEAFF. CDR3 DNA sequence: TGTGCCAGCAGTGCCCTACAGGGTTTTGAAGCTTTCTTT.

This clone turned up a few times. The chain is built from TRBV19 and TRBJ2-5; TRBD1 is a possible D gene (5 bases). V lost 3 bases and J lost 4, with 15 bases in between. The CDR3 runs 15 residues. Per the germline V gene, CDR1 is LNHDA and CDR2 is SQIVND (reference sequence). CDR3 loop: CASSILTAWGETQYF. CDR3 sequence (DNA): TGTGCCAGTAGTATCTTGACAGCGTGGGGAGAGACCCAGTACTTC.

This clone has just one count. The chain carries TRBV9 and TRBJ2-2; D perhaps matches TRBD2 (6 bases). Germline V gene data show CDR1 as SGDLS and CDR2 as YYNGEE. CDR3 length: 16 residues. Trimming took 0 bases from V and 7 from J, leaving 16 bases between them. The CDR3 is CASSVDSGGTVGELFF. The CDR3 DNA is TGTGCCAGCAGCGTAGATTCGGGCGGGACCGTCGGGGAGCTGTTTTTT.

This sequence joins TRBV2 and TRBJ2-1; TRBD2 aligns across 7 bases. V was pared by 7 bases and J by 7 bases, with 10 bases of the junction left unmatched. From germline, CDR1 is SNHLY and CDR2 FYNNEI. CDR3 length equals 14 residues. The CDR3 bases are TGTGCCAGCACGGCGGGAGTAGGTCAGAATGAGCAGTTCTTC. This codes for CASTAGVGQNEQFF.

The chain is built from TRBV19 and TRBJ2-7; 11 positions agree with TRBD2. J was trimmed by 4 bases and V by 5 bases; bases with no gene match: 13. CDR3 length: 17 amino acids. Looked up from germline, CDR1 is LNHDA and CDR2 is SQIVND (reference sequence). The CDR3 nucleotides read TGTGCCAGTAGTGGTTACCGGGGAACTAGCGGGAGTTACGAGCAGTACTTC. This sequence encodes CASSGYRGTSGSYEQYF.

Concerning this clone: The same CDR3 is also encoded by other DNA sequences in this sample. J is TRBJ1-1 and V is TRBV20-1; no firm D call. V lost 5 bases and J lost 1, with 2 bases in between. This CDR3 region has 10 residues. Germline CDR1 is DFQATT and CDR2 is SNEGSKA (reference sequence). CDR3 loop: CSARNTEAFF. The CDR3 nucleotides are TGCAGTGCTCGGAACACTGAAGCTTTCTTT.

The chain has TRBV2 and TRBJ1-5; TRBD1 matches 7 bases. V dropped 4 bases and J dropped 0; count of bases not matched to a gene: 9. In germline, CDR1 is SNHLY, CDR2 FYNNEI. The CDR3 extends over 17 amino acids. DNA for the CDR3: TGTGCCAGCAGTGGCGACAGGGCCCGATATAGCAATCAGCCCCAGCATTTT. This codes for CASSGDRARYSNQPQHF.

The chain uses TRBV19 and TRBJ2-2; a possible D gene is TRBD2 (5 bases). Germline CDR1 LNHDA, CDR2 SQIVND (reference sequence). V was shortened by 7 bases and J by 6 bases, with 9 bases between the two germline ends. This CDR3 contains 12 residues. CDR3 sequence: CASMRESGELFF. CDR3 DNA sequence: TGTGCCAGTATGAGGGAATCCGGGGAGCTGTTTTTT.

This clone was detected only once. V is TRBV19 and J is TRBJ1-1; D is perhaps TRBD1 (6 bases). V lost 6 bases and J lost 5, with 16 bases in between. The V gene's germline CDR1 is LNHDA and CDR2 SQIVND (reference sequence). The CDR3 covers 14 residues. The CDR3 loop is CASSKQGGGTEAFF. For the CDR3, the DNA is TGTGCCAGTAGCAAACAGGGCGGGGGAACTGAAGCTTTCTTT. The full variable domain, with the rest looked up from reference TRBV19 and TRBJ1-1, is DGGITQSPKYLFRKEGQNVTLSCEQNLNHDAMYWYRQDPGQGLRLIYYSQIVNDFQKGDIAEGYSVSREKKESFPLTVTSAQKNPTAFYLCASSKQGGGTEAFFGQGTRLTVV.

This chain links TRBV29-1 with TRBJ1-2; maybe TRBD1 (5 bases). The germline CDR1 and CDR2 sequences are SQVTM and ANQGSEA. CDR3 length equals 13 residues. V shed 0 bases and J shed 6 bases, with 11 bases lying between them. The CDR3 nucleotides read TGCAGCGTTGAAGATTGGGTAGGGGATGGCTACACCTTC. Translation: CSVEDWVGDGYTF.

V is TRBV30 and J is TRBJ2-3, with D possibly being TRBD1 (5 bases). CDR1 is GTSNPN and CDR2 is SVGIG in the germline V gene (reference sequence). The CDR3 runs 13 residues. The V end was cut by 2 bases, the J end by 4 bases, with 10 bases between. The CDR3 DNA is TGTGCCTGGAGTCAGGGTGAGGCAGATACGCAGTATTTT. As protein: CAWSQGEADTQYF.

The J gene is TRBJ2-7, the V gene TRBV6-1, with 9 bases lining up with TRBD1. The CDR3 has 14 residues. Germline-derived CDR1 and CDR2 are MNHNS and SASEGT. J gave up 1 base and V 4 bases, and 2 bases lay outside the gene matches. The CDR3 protein is CASSVDRGSYEQYF. In nucleotides, the CDR3 is TGTGCCAGCAGTGTGGACAGGGGTTCCTACGAGCAGTACTTC.

The genes are TRBV30 and TRBJ1-1; TRBD1 agrees at 7 bases. This CDR3 comprises 13 residues. After removal of 2 bases from V and 5 bases from J, the junction contained 5 bases not matched to a gene. Germline V gene lookup returns CDR1 GTSNPN and CDR2 SVGIG (reference sequence). The CDR3 DNA sequence: TGTGCCTGGAGTACGAGGACAGGTACTGAAGCTTTCTTT. Translation gives CAWSTRTGTEAFF.

CDR3 protein: CASSQDRRDSYNEQFF. The DNA for the CDR3 is TGCGCCAGCAGCCAAGATAGGCGGGATTCCTACAATGAGCAGTTCTTC. The chain links TRBV4-3 to TRBJ2-1; perhaps TRBD2 as D (6 bases). Germline V CDR1 and CDR2: LGHNA, YSLEER. The CDR3 covers 16 residues. The germline V and J ends were trimmed by 0 bases and 1 base, with 10 bases remaining between them.

The chain recombines TRBV13 with TRBJ2-1; 7 bases match TRBD1. V shed 4 bases and J 9 bases; nucleotides not matched to a gene: 9. The CDR3 consists of 14 residues. CDR1 and CDR2 (germline): PRHDT, FYEKMQ (reference sequence). The CDR3 sequence: CASSSDTGAREQFF. CDR3 in DNA: TGTGCCAGCAGCTCGGACACAGGGGCGCGTGAGCAGTTCTTC.

The chain employs TRBV30 and TRBJ1-2, with TRBD1 identical over 7 bases. V shed 7 bases and J 8 bases; nucleotides not matched to a gene: 10. CDR3 length equals 12 residues. Germline lookup yields CDR1 GTSNPN and CDR2 SVGIG (reference sequence). CDR3 protein: CASRDSYGGYTF. The CDR3 coding sequence is TGTGCCTCCCGGGACAGTTACGGGGGCTACACCTTC.

J is TRBJ1-2 and V is TRBV4-3, with D tentatively TRBD1 (6 bases). Germline CDR1 and CDR2: LGHNA and YSLEER. This CDR3 has 14 residues. V was shortened by 0 bases and J by 7 bases, with 12 bases between the two germline ends. The CDR3 coding sequence is TGCGCCAGCAGCCAAGATGGGGGGGCGACTGGCTACACCTTC. This encodes CASSQDGGATGYTF.

The chain carries TRBV6-1 and TRBJ2-3, with 9 bases that match TRBD1. V was clipped by 1 base and J by 5 bases; unmatched bases: 4. CDR3 length equals 15 residues. CDR1 and CDR2 (germline): MNHNS, SASEGT. CDR3 residues: CASSEVQGAIDTQYF. CDR3 DNA: TGTGCCAGCAGTGAAGTACAGGGGGCGATAGATACGCAGTATTTT.

V usage is TRBV7-6 and J usage is TRBJ2-7; maybe TRBD2 (6 bases). V was trimmed by 1 base and J by 3 bases, leaving 22 bases between them. The CDR3 runs to 18 residues. The germline CDR1 and CDR2 sequences are SGHVS and FNYEAQ. This chain's CDR3 is CASSLESPSAITLYEQYF. CDR3 in DNA: TGTGCCAGCAGCTTAGAATCCCCTAGCGCCATAACTCTCTACGAGCAGTACTTC.

The V call is TRBV5-8, the J call TRBJ1-5, with D perhaps matching TRBD1 (6 bases). CDR1 is SGHTS, CDR2 YDEGEE, per germline. Deletions cut 3 bases from V and 0 bases from J, with 16 bases between. This CDR3 has 17 residues. DNA of the CDR3: TGTGCCAGCAGCTCACCTCGGCGGACAGATAGCAATCAGCCCCAGCATTTT. The encoded protein is CASSSPRRTDSNQPQHF.

This clone was observed a handful of times. The chain couples TRBV27 to TRBJ2-3; D might be TRBD1 (6 bases). The V and J ends lost 1 base and 3 bases respectively, with 8 bases between them. The CDR3 is 14 amino acids. The germline CDR1 and CDR2 sequences are MNHEY and SMNVEV (reference sequence). The CDR3 DNA reads TGTGCCAGCAGTTTATGGGGGCAAACAGATACGCAGTATTTT. Translating it yields CASSLWGQTDTQYF.

This chain uses TRBV21-1 with TRBJ1-3; TRBD1, the table's D call, lacks a check against the DNA. TRBV21-1 is given as a pseudogene. The CDR3 length is 16 residues. CDR3 nucleotide sequence: TGTGCCAGCAGCAGGAACAGGGCTGAACCTGGAAACACCATATATTTT. This sequence encodes CASSRNRAEPGNTIYF.

The rearrangement links TRBV27 to TRBJ2-3; 11 bases are a match to TRBD2. V gave up 6 bases and J gave up 2 bases; unmatched junction bases: 4. The V gene's germline CDR1 is MNHEY and CDR2 SMNVEV (reference sequence). The CDR3 is 15 amino acids. The CDR3 DNA follows: TGTGCCAGCAGATGGACTAGCGGGCTCACAGATACGCAGTATTTT. This codes for CASRWTSGLTDTQYF.

This chain links TRBV4-1 with TRBJ2-7, with D perhaps matching TRBD2 (6 bases). The CDR3 sequence is 20 residues long. Trimming removed 2 bases from V and 1 base from J, with 27 bases in between. Germline lookup yields CDR1 MGHRA and CDR2 YSYEKL. The CDR3, as DNA: TGCGCCAGCAGCCAAAGATCCCCCTCCTATACTCGCGCGGGATCCTACGAGCAGTACTTC. It is translated as CASSQRSPSYTRAGSYEQYF.

This clone appeared once. The chain uses TRBV6-6 and TRBJ2-7; perhaps TRBD2 as D (5 bases). Trimming removed 5 bases at V and 3 bases at J, with 11 bases between. The CDR3 covers 13 residues. Looked up from germline, CDR1 is MNHNY and CDR2 is SVGAGI (reference sequence). The CDR3 DNA follows: TGTGCCAGCAGTGACTGGACTCTCTACGAGCAGTACTTC. Translation gives CASSDWTLYEQYF.

This clone has just one count. This chain links TRBV5-4 with TRBJ2-6, with D perhaps TRBD1 (6 bases). The length of the CDR3 is 19 residues. V was clipped by 0 bases and J by 3 bases, with 19 bases between them. Per the germline V gene, CDR1 is SGHNT and CDR2 is YYREEE (reference sequence). This CDR3 reads CASSLGSRGGDIGANVLTF. The CDR3 DNA sequence: TGTGCCAGCAGCTTGGGGTCGAGAGGGGGAGACATTGGGGCCAACGTCCTGACTTTC.

J is TRBJ2-7 and V is TRBV6-6; 8 bases fit TRBD2. Germline loops: CDR1 MNHNY, CDR2 SVGAGI (reference sequence). CDR3 length: 14 residues. The V and J ends lost 4 bases and 5 bases, in that order; junction bases with no gene match: 7. For the CDR3, the DNA is TGTGCCAGCAGTTGGCGGGGGGTAATGGACGAGCAGTACTTC. The encoded protein is CASSWRGVMDEQYF.